One sample yielded the 20 T cell receptor beta chains listed below, sequenced in a study of stem cell transplantation in POMP-related autoinflammatory disease. Sequenced by immunoSEQ multiplex PCR; TCRdb stores in-frame clones only, minus some. The sample has approximately 65,000 clones, approximately 90% seen once. This specimen consisted of CD4+ T cells from PBMCs, obtained after stem cell transplantation. These receptors were obtained from a human patient with POMP-related autoinflammation and immune dysregulation (PRAID). Some T cells may arise from the graft donor.

This chain joins TRBV6-5 and TRBJ1-5; D is possibly TRBD1 (6 bases). CDR1 is MNHEY, CDR2 SVGAGI, per germline. The V gene lost 6 bases and the J gene lost 8 bases, with 17 bases spanning the gap. CDR3 size: 14 residues. This CDR3 reads CASSVRQGLEPQHF. The CDR3 nucleotides read TGTGCCAGCAGCGTAAGGCAGGGGCTAGAGCCCCAGCATTTT.

The gene calls are TRBV18 and TRBJ2-7; 7 bases are a match to TRBD1. Looked up from germline, CDR1 is KGHSH and CDR2 is LQKENI. The CDR3 consists of 14 residues. After removal of 3 bases from V and 2 bases from J, the junction contained 4 bases not matched to a gene. The CDR3 loop reads CASSPPDRAYEQYF. In nucleotides, the CDR3 is TGTGCCAGCTCACCCCCAGACAGGGCCTACGAGCAGTACTTC.

This sequence joins TRBV2 and TRBJ1-1; D unclear. The germline V gene encodes CDR1 SNHLY and CDR2 FYNNEI. V dropped 5 bases and J dropped 3 bases, with 4 bases sitting between them. The CDR3 is 11 amino acids. CDR3: CASSSDTEAFF. The CDR3 DNA is TGTGCCAGCAGTTCAGACACTGAAGCTTTCTTT.

The rearrangement joins TRBV3-1 (or the pseudogene TRBV3-2) to TRBJ1-4; no clear D gene. The CDR3 contains 11 residues. In germline, CDR1 is LGHDT, CDR2 YNNKEL (reference sequence). Between the trimmed V and J ends, which lost 2 bases and 8 bases, there was a span of 3 bases. The CDR3 DNA reads TGTGCCAGCAGCCAAACGGAAAAACTGTTTTTT. Protein sequence: CASSQTEKLFF.

This clone occurred once. This sequence joins TRBV28 and TRBJ1-5; a weak D match, TRBD1 (6 bases). The CDR3 is 17 residues long. Trimming shortened V by 6 bases and J by 0 bases, and 18 bases separated the two germline ends. Germline V gene sequence: CDR1 MDHEN, CDR2 SYDVKM. CDR3 sequence (DNA): TGTGCCAGCAGGCCCCAGGGTAGGGGGTATAGCAATCAGCCCCAGCATTTT. It yields the protein CASRPQGRGYSNQPQHF.

The V call is TRBV4-1, the J call TRBJ2-2; no clear D. The CDR3 is 15 amino acids. Looked up from germline, CDR1 is MGHRA and CDR2 is YSYEKL. The germline V and J ends were trimmed by 4 bases and 4 bases, with 13 bases remaining between them. CDR3 nucleotide sequence: TGCGCCAGCAGCCCCGACCGATTTAGCACCGGGGAGCTGTTTTTT. Translated: CASSPDRFSTGELFF.

This chain connects TRBV5-1 to TRBJ1-6; D may be TRBD1 (5 bases). The germline V gene encodes CDR1 SGHRS and CDR2 YFSETQ. V lost 2 bases and J lost 10, with 10 bases in between. The CDR3 has 13 amino acids. In nucleotides, the CDR3 is TGCGCCAGCAGCTTAGCAGGGAGGTCACCCCTCCACTTT. This gives the protein CASSLAGRSPLHF.

In this sample, this clone turned up a few times. This chain joins TRBV13 and TRBJ2-7, with D maybe TRBD2 (5 bases). V lost 7 bases and J lost 1, with 20 bases in between. This CDR3 is 16 amino acids long. CDR1 is PRHDT, CDR2 FYEKMQ, per germline (reference sequence). The CDR3 loop reads CASKPILGSGSYEQYF. CDR3 coding DNA: TGTGCCAGCAAACCTATCCTAGGGAGTGGGTCCTACGAGCAGTACTTC.

This clone was seen only once. V usage is TRBV6-1 and J usage is TRBJ2-5; 8 bases agree with TRBD1. This CDR3 has 13 amino acids. Trimming cost V 1 base and J 5 bases; bases outside gene matches: 0. Germline CDR1 MNHNS, CDR2 SASEGT. The CDR3 DNA is TGTGCCAGCAGTGAAGGGGACAGGGAGACCCAGTACTTC. Protein sequence: CASSEGDRETQYF.

V and J are TRBV29-1 and TRBJ1-1; 7 bases fit TRBD1. V lost 2 bases, J lost 1 base, and 4 bases stayed unmatched. Per germline, CDR1 SQVTM and CDR2 ANQGSEA. The CDR3 runs 14 residues. For the CDR3, the DNA is TGCAGCGTTGAACCCAGACAGGGGAACACTGAAGCTTTCTTT. Translating it yields CSVEPRQGNTEAFF.

In DNA form, the CDR3 reads TGTGCCAGCAGCTTAGAAGCGTATCAGCCCCAGCATTTT. Amino acids: CASSLEAYQPQHF. The rearrangement joins TRBV11-2 to TRBJ1-5; D gene ambiguous. The V and J ends lost 0 bases and 5 bases respectively, with 5 bases between them. Germline values: CDR1 SGHAT, CDR2 FQNNGV. CDR3 length: 13 residues.

The chain has TRBV5-1 and TRBJ2-1; 10 bases line up with TRBD2. Trimming took 4 bases from V and 4 from J; bases not matched to a gene: 8. Germline assignment: CDR1 SGHRS and CDR2 YFSETQ. The CDR3 length is 16 residues. CDR3 sequence (DNA): TGCGCCAGCAGCCACCCTAGCGGGGGAATTTACAATGAGCAGTTCTTC. Its protein is CASSHPSGGIYNEQFF.

This chain joins TRBV4-1 and TRBJ2-5; 9 bases are shared with TRBD1. V shed 1 base, J shed 1 base, and the junction held 7 bases outside the gene matches. This CDR3 spans 17 amino acids. Germline V gene data show CDR1 as MGHRA and CDR2 as YSYEKL. DNA for the CDR3: TGCGCCAGCAGCCAAGGGCCGGACAGGGGTTTCCAAGAGACCCAGTACTTC. This codes for CASSQGPDRGFQETQYF.

This clone appeared a single time. The chain employs TRBV5-1 and TRBJ2-3, with 8 bases that match TRBD2. CDR3 size: 17 residues. Germline-derived CDR1 and CDR2 are SGHRS and YFSETQ. Losses at the gene ends were 0 bases for V and 0 bases for J; bases not matched to a gene: 6. DNA for the CDR3: TGCGCCAGCAGCTTGGCCATGGGACTAGGGAGCACAGATACGCAGTATTTT. It codes for CASSLAMGLGSTDTQYF. Complete variable domain (other parts from reference TRBV5-1 and TRBJ2-3): KAGVTQTPRYLIKTRGQQVTLSCSPISGHRSVSWYQQTPGQGLQFLFEYFSETQRNKGNFPGRFSGRQFSNSRSEMNVSTLELGDSALYLCASSLAMGLGSTDTQYFGPGTRLTVL.

The V gene is TRBV28, the J gene TRBJ2-7, with D maybe TRBD1 (5 bases). The CDR3 is 13 residues long. V lost 5 bases and J lost 7, with 15 bases in between. The germline V gene encodes CDR1 MDHEN and CDR2 SYDVKM. In nucleotides, the CDR3 is TGTGCCAGCAGTACCCAGGGCTTAGGGGAGCAGTACGTC. Its translation: CASSTQGLGEQYV.

The J gene is TRBJ2-7, the V gene TRBV2; 8 positions agree with TRBD2. Trimming at V came to 4 bases and at J to 3 bases, leaving 11 bases not matched to a gene. The CDR3 loop spans 16 amino acids. Germline V gene lookup returns CDR1 SNHLY and CDR2 FYNNEI. As DNA, the CDR3 is TGTGCCAGCAGTGGAGTCCCCCCGGGGGGGTTCTACGAGCAGTACTTC. Amino acids: CASSGVPPGGFYEQYF.

This clone came up once. This chain connects TRBV9 to TRBJ2-2; the match to TRBD2 covers 7 bases. This CDR3 spans 16 amino acids. J gave up 3 bases and V 4 bases, and 9 bases lay outside the gene matches. Per the germline V gene, CDR1 is SGDLS and CDR2 is YYNGEE. The CDR3 reads CASSPGVAGDTGELFF. The CDR3 bases are TGTGCCAGCAGCCCGGGGGTTGCGGGGGACACCGGGGAGCTGTTTTTT.

V usage is TRBV5-4 and J usage is TRBJ2-1; tentative D call: TRBD1 (7 bases). Trimming left V 2 bases short and J 12 bases short, with 18 bases between. The germline gives CDR1 SGHNT, CDR2 YYREEE (reference sequence). The length of the CDR3 is 14 residues. This CDR3 is CASSLGGRSEGQFF. The CDR3 nucleotides read TGTGCCAGCAGCTTAGGGGGCCGGTCGGAGGGGCAGTTCTTC.

The J gene is TRBJ2-7, the V gene TRBV7-2; 9 bases are shared with TRBD2. Losses at the gene ends were 1 base for V and 7 bases for J; bases not matched to a gene: 11. Looked up from germline, CDR1 is SGHTA and CDR2 is FQGNSA. The CDR3 extends over 16 amino acids. The CDR3 is CASSLVASGTPGEQYV. The CDR3 DNA sequence: TGTGCCAGCAGCTTAGTGGCTAGCGGGACCCCGGGGGAGCAGTACGTC.

This clone was seen a single time. This rearrangement joins TRBV6-5 to TRBJ2-5, with D perhaps given as TRBD1 or TRBD2 (6 bases each). CDR1 and CDR2 (germline): MNHEY, SVGAGI. The CDR3 is 13 residues long. V lost 10 bases, J lost 5 bases, and 17 bases lay in between. The CDR3 DNA follows: TGTGCCACACGAAGGGGGGTTTGGGAGACCCAGTACTTC. Its protein product is CATRRGVWETQYF.